This T cell receptor beta chain emerged from a study of CD8 T cells in Susac syndrome. Worth noting for this clonotype: The target antigen is unknown.

RNA in amounts of roughly 0.5 to 1 ug was reverse transcribed with random hexamers. The TCR beta CDR3 was amplified by immunoSEQ multiplex PCR across 54 Vbeta, 13 Jbeta. TCRdb recomputed calls from the immunoSEQ multiplex PCR reads with MiXCR, one row per CDR3 protein. In the table there are a few hundred thousand distinct CDR3 sequences, approximately 85% of which are singletons. Whole-study findings and limits: A relatively small number of individuals underwent TCR sequencing and HLA analysis.

Sequencing of TCR beta was performed on blood CD8+ T cells and on blood CD4+ T cells. The patients who served as multiple sclerosis controls were treatment-naive and had stable or active relapsing-remitting disease that fulfilled the revised McDonald criteria. Germline V gene sequence: CDR1 GTSNPN, CDR2 SVGIG (reference sequence). J lost 6 bases, V lost 4 bases, and 11 bases had no gene match. The CDR3 length is 14 residues. The TCR originated in a human donor with multiple sclerosis. The chain links TRBV30 to TRBJ2-7; TRBD1 matches at 8 bases. The specimen sequenced was CD8+ T cells from PBMCs. Written as DNA, the CDR3 is TGTGCCTGGAATCCCGGGACAGGAAAGCGCGAGCAGTACTTC. This sequence encodes CAWNPGTGKREQYF. Full variable domain (remainder filled in from reference TRBV30 and TRBJ2-7): SQTIHQWPATLVQPVGSPLSLECTVEGTSNPNLYWYRQAAGRGLQLLFYSVGIGQISSEVPQNLSASRPQDRQFILSSKKLLLSDSGFYLCAWNPGTGKREQYFGPGTRLTVT.